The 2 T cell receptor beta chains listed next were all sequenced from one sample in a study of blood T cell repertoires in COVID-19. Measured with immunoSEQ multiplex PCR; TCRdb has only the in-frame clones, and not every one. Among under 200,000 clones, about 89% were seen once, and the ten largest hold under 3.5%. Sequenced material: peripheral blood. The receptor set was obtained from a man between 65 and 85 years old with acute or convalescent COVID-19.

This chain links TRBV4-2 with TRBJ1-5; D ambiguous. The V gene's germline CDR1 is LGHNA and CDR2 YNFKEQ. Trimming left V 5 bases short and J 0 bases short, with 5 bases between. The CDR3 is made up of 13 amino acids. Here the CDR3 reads CASSAYSNQPQHF. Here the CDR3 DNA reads TGTGCCAGCAGCGCCTATAGCAATCAGCCCCAGCATTTT.

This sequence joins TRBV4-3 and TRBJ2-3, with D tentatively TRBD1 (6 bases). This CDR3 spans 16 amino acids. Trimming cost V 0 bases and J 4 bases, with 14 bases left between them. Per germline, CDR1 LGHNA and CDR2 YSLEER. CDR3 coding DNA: TGCGCCAGCAGCCAAGAAGGGGGTCTGGGATCAGATACGCAGTATTTT. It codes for CASSQEGGLGSDTQYF.